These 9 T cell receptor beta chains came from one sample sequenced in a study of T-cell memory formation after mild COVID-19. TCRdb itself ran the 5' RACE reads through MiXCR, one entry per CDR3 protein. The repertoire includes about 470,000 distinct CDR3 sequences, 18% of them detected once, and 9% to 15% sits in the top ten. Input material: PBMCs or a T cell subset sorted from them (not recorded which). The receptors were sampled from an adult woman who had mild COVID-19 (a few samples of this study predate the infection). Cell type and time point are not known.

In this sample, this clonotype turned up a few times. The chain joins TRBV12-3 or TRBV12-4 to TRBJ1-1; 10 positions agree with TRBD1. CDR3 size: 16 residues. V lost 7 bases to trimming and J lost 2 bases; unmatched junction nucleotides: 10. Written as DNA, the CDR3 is TGTGCCAGCATACCGACAGGGGGCCGGGGAAACACTGAAGCTTTCTTT. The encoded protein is CASIPTGGRGNTEAFF.

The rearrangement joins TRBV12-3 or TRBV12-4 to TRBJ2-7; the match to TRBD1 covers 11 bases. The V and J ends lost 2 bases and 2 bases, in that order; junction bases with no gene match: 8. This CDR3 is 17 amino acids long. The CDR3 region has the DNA TGTGCCAGCAGTTTATCCGGGACAGGGGGATTCCCCTACGAGCAGTACTTC. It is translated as CASSLSGTGGFPYEQYF.

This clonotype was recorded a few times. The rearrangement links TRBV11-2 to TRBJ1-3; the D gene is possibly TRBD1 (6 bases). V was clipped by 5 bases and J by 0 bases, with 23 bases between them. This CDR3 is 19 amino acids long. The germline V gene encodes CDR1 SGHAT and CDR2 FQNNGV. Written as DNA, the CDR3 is TGTGCCAGCAGCGCTCACGTCTTAGGGGGTACCTACTCTGGAAACACCATATATTTT. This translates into CASSAHVLGGTYSGNTIYF.

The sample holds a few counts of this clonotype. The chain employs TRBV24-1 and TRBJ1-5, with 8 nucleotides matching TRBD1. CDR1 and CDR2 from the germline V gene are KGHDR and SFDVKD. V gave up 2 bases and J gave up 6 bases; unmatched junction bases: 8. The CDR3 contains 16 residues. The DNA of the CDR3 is TGTGCCACCAGTGATTCGAGGACAGGGATTCTTCAGCCCCAGCATTTT. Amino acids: CATSDSRTGILQPQHF.

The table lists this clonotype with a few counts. CDR3 loop: CASSLDRSLGELFF. The CDR3 region has the DNA TGCGCCAGCAGCTTGGACAGGTCTCTGGGGGAGCTGTTTTTT. The rearrangement links TRBV5-1 to TRBJ2-2, with D maybe TRBD1 (5 bases). The ends were cut back, 0 bases at V and 8 bases at J, with 11 bases in the middle. CDR3 size: 14 residues. Germline CDR1 and CDR2: SGHRS and YFSETQ.

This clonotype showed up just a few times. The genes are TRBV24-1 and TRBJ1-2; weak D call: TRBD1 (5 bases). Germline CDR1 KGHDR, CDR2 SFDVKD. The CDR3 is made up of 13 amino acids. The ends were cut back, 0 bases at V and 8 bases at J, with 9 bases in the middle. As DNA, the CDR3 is TGTGCCACCAGTGATTTGAAGGGGCACGGCTACACCTTC. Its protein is CATSDLKGHGYTF.

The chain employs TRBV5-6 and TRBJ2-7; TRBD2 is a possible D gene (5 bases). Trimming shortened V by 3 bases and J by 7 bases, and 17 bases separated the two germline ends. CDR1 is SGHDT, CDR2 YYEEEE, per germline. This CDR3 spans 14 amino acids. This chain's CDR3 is CASSSSSERREQYF. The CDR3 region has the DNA TGTGCCAGCAGCTCGTCATCGGAGCGGAGGGAGCAGTACTTC.

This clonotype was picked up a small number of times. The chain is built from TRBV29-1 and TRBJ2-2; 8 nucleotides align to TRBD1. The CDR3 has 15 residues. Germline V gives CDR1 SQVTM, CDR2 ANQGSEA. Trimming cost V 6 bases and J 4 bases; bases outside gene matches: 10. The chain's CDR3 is CSVHSRTGITGELFF. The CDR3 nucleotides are TGCAGCGTGCACTCGAGGACAGGGATCACCGGGGAGCTGTTTTTT.

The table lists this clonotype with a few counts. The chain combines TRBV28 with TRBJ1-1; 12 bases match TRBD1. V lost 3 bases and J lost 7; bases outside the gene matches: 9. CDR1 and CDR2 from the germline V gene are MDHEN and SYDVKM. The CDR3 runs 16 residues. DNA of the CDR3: TGTGCCAGCAGTTTGTCTCCGGGACAGGGGGCTAGTGAAGCTTTCTTT. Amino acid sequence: CASSLSPGQGASEAFF.